Presented here are 18 T cell receptor beta chains from one specimen sequenced in a study of early T cells in non-severe SARS-CoV-2 infection. TCRdb called the 5' RACE reads again in MiXCR, with one record for every CDR3 protein. The table lists more than 90,000 distinct CDR3 sequences, about 13% of them singletons. Sequencing was done on a sample of whole blood. The receptors derive from an adult who was a healthcare worker with PCR-confirmed SARS-CoV-2 infection or an uninfected control (not recorded which).

CDR3 bases: TGTGCCAGCAGTCTTAGCGGGGGCCACGAGCAGTACTTC. As protein: CASSLSGGHEQYF. The chain couples TRBV12-3 or TRBV12-4 to TRBJ2-7; TRBD2 matches at 9 bases. V gave up 5 bases and J gave up 5 bases; unmatched junction bases: 4. The CDR3 is 13 amino acids.

This clonotype occurred a few times. The chain joins TRBV6-2 or TRBV6-3 to TRBJ1-5; 9 bases line up with TRBD1. Trimming cost V 3 bases and J 3 bases; bases outside gene matches: 15. CDR3 length equals 19 residues. CDR1 and CDR2 (germline): MNHEY, SVGEGT. The CDR3 nucleotides read TGTGCCAGCAGTTATCCCCGGGACAGGGACTCGTTGTACAATCAGCCCCAGCATTTT. This gives the protein CASSYPRDRDSLYNQPQHF.

This clonotype was counted ten times or more. The V gene is TRBV5-6, the J gene TRBJ1-1, with TRBD1 matching 12 bases. The CDR3 has 14 residues. The V and J ends lost 6 bases and 2 bases, in that order; junction bases with no gene match: 2. CDR1 is SGHDT, CDR2 YYEEEE, per germline. The CDR3 coding sequence is TGTGCCAGCAAGGGACAGGGGGCCAACACTGAAGCTTTCTTT. It yields the protein CASKGQGANTEAFF.

This clonotype was detected many times. This chain joins TRBV6-1 and TRBJ2-7; no clear D gene. CDR3 size: 12 residues. CDR1 is MNHNS, CDR2 SASEGT, per germline. V shed 7 bases and J shed 5 bases, with 12 bases lying between them. In nucleotides, the CDR3 is TGTGCCAGCACCCCCCTAGGAAACGAGCAGTACTTC. Protein product: CASTPLGNEQYF.

J is TRBJ2-2 and V is TRBV20-1; 7 bases match TRBD2. Unmatched junction bases numbered 7, after V lost 0 bases and J lost 0 bases. Germline lookup yields CDR1 DFQATT and CDR2 SNEGSKA (reference sequence). This CDR3 has 17 amino acids. The CDR3, as DNA: TGCAGTGCTAGAGATTTACTAGCGTCCGCGAACACCGGGGAGCTGTTTTTT. Amino acid sequence: CSARDLLASANTGELFF.

There are many counts of this clonotype. V usage is TRBV28 and J usage is TRBJ2-7; maybe TRBD1 (5 bases). CDR3 size: 13 residues. With 9 bases removed from V and 5 bases from J, the gap between germline ends came to 17 bases. Germline V gives CDR1 MDHEN, CDR2 SYDVKM. Written as DNA, the CDR3 is TGTGCCAGTAACTGGGGCGGTCGGAACGAGCAGTACTTC. Amino acids: CASNWGGRNEQYF.

This clonotype was counted ten times or more. This chain connects TRBV29-1 to TRBJ2-2, with D uncertain. This CDR3 has 14 residues. The germline CDR1 and CDR2 sequences are SQVTM and ANQGSEA. Trimming took 0 bases from V and 7 from J, leaving 12 bases between them. CDR3 sequence: CSVEDLRGSGELFF. The CDR3 DNA is TGCAGCGTTGAAGATCTAAGAGGTAGCGGGGAGCTGTTTTTT.

This clonotype was counted at least ten times. This rearrangement joins TRBV25-1 to TRBJ2-5; a weak D match, TRBD1 (5 bases). The V gene lost 3 bases and the J gene lost 5 bases, with 16 bases spanning the gap. CDR3 length: 15 residues. Germline V gives CDR1 MGHDK, CDR2 SYGVNS. The CDR3 here is CASSDHTGPQETQYF. CDR3 DNA: TGTGCCAGCAGTGACCATACAGGCCCGCAGGAGACCCAGTACTTC.

This clonotype was found many times. The rearrangement links TRBV28 to TRBJ2-5; D is ambiguous. CDR1 is MDHEN and CDR2 is SYDVKM in the germline V gene. The CDR3 consists of 14 residues. Trimming left V 2 bases short and J 5 bases short, with 12 bases between. The CDR3 protein is CASSLLSVGETQYF. Here the CDR3 DNA reads TGTGCCAGCAGTTTACTGTCGGTCGGGGAGACCCAGTACTTC.

The chain joins TRBV28 to TRBJ1-2, with unresolved D. The CDR3 loop spans 11 amino acids. V lost 5 bases, J lost 4 bases, and 5 bases lay in between. Per germline, CDR1 MDHEN and CDR2 SYDVKM. The CDR3 sequence: CASSGIYGYTF. DNA of the CDR3: TGTGCCAGCAGTGGCATCTATGGCTACACCTTC.

This clonotype was recorded a few times. This sequence joins TRBV28 and TRBJ2-5; D not certain. Germline CDR1 and CDR2: MDHEN and SYDVKM. The CDR3 totals 17 residues. Trimming took off 6 bases at V and 4 bases at J, with 24 bases between the two ends. CDR3 DNA sequence: TGTGCCAGCAGCTACCCCTCGGCAGGCGGCACGGGAGAGACCCAGTACTTC. Its protein product is CASSYPSAGGTGETQYF.

V usage is TRBV10-3 and J usage is TRBJ1-4, with a weak D call TRBD1 (5 bases). The ends were cut back, 6 bases at V and 5 bases at J, with 13 bases in the middle. Germline assignment: CDR1 ENHRY and CDR2 SYGVKD. The CDR3 totals 14 residues. CDR3 loop: CAIRSEQGNEKLFF. The CDR3 DNA sequence: TGTGCCATCAGATCGGAGCAGGGCAATGAAAAACTGTTTTTT.

There are a few counts of this clonotype. The V call is TRBV2, the J call TRBJ2-5; D possibly corresponds to TRBD1 (6 bases). Between the trimmed V and J ends, which lost 10 bases and 5 bases, there was a span of 17 bases. Germline assignment: CDR1 SNHLY and CDR2 FYNNEI. This CDR3 is 13 amino acids long. The CDR3 reads CANKGTSVETQYF. The CDR3 nucleotides are TGTGCCAACAAAGGGACATCGGTCGAGACCCAGTACTTC.

This clonotype was detected once. The chain carries TRBV11-2 and TRBJ2-2; D is perhaps TRBD2 (7 bases). Trimming took off 6 bases at V and 0 bases at J, with 17 bases between the two ends. CDR3 length equals 17 residues. Germline CDR1 is SGHAT and CDR2 is FQNNGV. The CDR3 reads CASRPIAGASNTGELFF. CDR3 in DNA: TGTGCCAGCAGACCAATCGCGGGGGCATCGAACACCGGGGAGCTGTTTTTT. Filled out from reference TRBV11-2 and TRBJ2-2, the complete variable domain reads EAGVAQSPRYKIIEKRQSVAFWCNPISGHATLYWYQQILGQGPKLLIQFQNNGVVDDSQLPKDRFSAERLKGVDSTLKIQPAKLEDSAVYLCASRPIAGASNTGELFFGEGSRLTVL.

This chain joins TRBV10-3 and TRBJ2-7; unclear D gene. The germline V gene has CDR1 ENHRY and CDR2 SYGVKD. Trimming took 4 bases from V and 2 from J, leaving 15 bases between them. CDR3 length equals 15 residues. This CDR3 reads CAISAKDPFTYEQYF. As DNA, the CDR3 is TGTGCCATCAGTGCCAAGGACCCATTTACCTACGAGCAGTACTTC.

The genes are TRBV19 and TRBJ2-7; a possible D gene is TRBD1 (5 bases). Germline CDR1 and CDR2: LNHDA and SQIVND (reference sequence). There are 13 residues in the CDR3. V was shortened by 6 bases and J by 2 bases, with 11 bases between the two germline ends. DNA for the CDR3: TGTGCCAGTAGGCCAGGGTTTACCTACGAGCAGTACTTC. The encoded protein is CASRPGFTYEQYF.

The rearrangement uses TRBV13 and TRBJ1-5; possible D gene TRBD1, 5 bases. The germline V and J ends were trimmed by 0 bases and 7 bases, with 10 bases remaining between them. Germline V gene sequence: CDR1 PRHDT, CDR2 FYEKMQ (reference sequence). The CDR3 extends over 14 amino acids. The CDR3 is CASSLGRVYQPQHF. In DNA, the CDR3 is TGTGCCAGCAGCTTAGGCAGGGTGTACCAGCCCCAGCATTTT.

This clonotype was seen at least ten times. V usage is TRBV3-1 and J usage is TRBJ2-3, with D uncertain. The CDR3 is made up of 12 amino acids. Trimming pared 3 bases from V and 6 bases from J, leaving 7 bases between. CDR1 and CDR2 (germline): LGHDT, YNNKEL (reference sequence). The CDR3, as DNA: TGTGCCAGCAGCCACGCAGGTGATACGCAGTATTTT. Translating it yields CASSHAGDTQYF.